The subject of this entry is one T cell receptor (beta chain). Its antigen is not identified. This sample was included in a study of CD4 T cells in relation to SARS-CoV-2 and coronaviruses. The wider study: TCR beta CDR3s were sequenced after roughly 10-day antigen culture of PBMCs. The HLA restriction of the shared crossreactive spike epitopes was mapped. Notes on the study in general: Approximately 65% of donors had memory CD4+ clonotypes crossrecognizing SARS-CoV-2 and common cold coronavirus spike. Pre-pandemic and post-infection samples never came from the same donor.

The CDR3 length is 15 residues. Germline V gene sequence: CDR1 MDHEN, CDR2 SYDVKM. V was trimmed by 5 bases and J by 4 bases, leaving 18 bases between them. Only in-frame clones appear in the TCRdb table, and some are missing; sequencing was by immunoSEQ multiplex PCR. Of 30,000 to 45,000 clones listed, 77% are singletons. The chain combines TRBV28 with TRBJ2-7; TRBD1 or TRBD2 may be the D gene (6 bases each). This TCR came from an adult with COVID-19. Sequencing was done on a sample of memory CD4+ T cells from PBMCs, cultured in vitro. This chain's CDR3 is CASSVGGAGLYEQYF. Written as DNA, the CDR3 is TGTGCCAGCAGTGTGGGGGGCGCGGGGCTGTACGAGCAGTACTTC.